One sample yielded the 8 T cell receptor beta chains listed below, sequenced in a study of memory CD4+ T cells and cytomegalovirus serostatus. Generated by immunoSEQ multiplex PCR, the TCRdb table keeps only in-frame clones and is missing some. Of approximately 65,000 clones listed, roughly four fifths were seen once; the top ten hold 0.88%. The sort gate was single viable CD3+CD4+CD8-CD45RO+ cells for memory CD4+ T cells. The sequencing input was memory CD4+ T cells from blood. These receptor sequences come from an adult in good health and CMV-seronegative.

The rearrangement links TRBV29-1 to TRBJ2-1; weak D call: TRBD2 (5 bases). V lost 6 bases, J lost 5 bases, and 20 bases lay in between. This CDR3 comprises 15 residues. The germline gives CDR1 SQVTM, CDR2 ANQGSEA. The CDR3, as DNA: TGCAGCGTCGAGGGTCCAACGCGCGTACACAATGAGCAGTTCTTC. Protein product: CSVEGPTRVHNEQFF.

The chain couples TRBV11-1 to TRBJ2-7; 9 positions match TRBD1. Germline CDR1 SGHAT, CDR2 FQDESV (reference sequence). CDR3 length: 15 residues. Trimming took 5 bases from V and 2 from J; bases not matched to a gene: 7. The CDR3, as DNA: TGTGCCAGCAGCCGACCGGGACAGGGAACCTACGAGCAGTACTTC. It specifies CASSRPGQGTYEQYF.

V gene TRBV2 combines with J gene TRBJ2-7, with TRBD1 identical over 7 bases. V dropped 8 bases and J dropped 4; count of bases not matched to a gene: 8. The CDR3 has 13 residues. CDR1 SNHLY and CDR2 FYNNEI come from the germline V gene. CDR3 loop: CASHIGQVYEQYF. CDR3 nucleotide sequence: TGTGCCAGCCACATTGGACAGGTATACGAGCAGTACTTC.

The V gene is TRBV18, the J gene TRBJ1-2; possible D gene TRBD1, 6 bases. This CDR3 has 14 amino acids. Trimming removed 2 bases from V and 12 bases from J, with 19 bases in between. Per the germline V gene, CDR1 is KGHSH and CDR2 is LQKENI. The CDR3 nucleotides are TGTGCCAGCTCACCAAACTTCGGGACAACTCTCCACACCTTC. This translates into CASSPNFGTTLHTF.

The gene calls are TRBV19 and TRBJ1-2, with 9 bases that match TRBD1. Germline V gene data show CDR1 as LNHDA and CDR2 as SQIVND (reference sequence). V shed 4 bases, J shed 7 bases, and the junction held 13 bases outside the gene matches. CDR3 length: 16 residues. Here the CDR3 DNA reads TGTGCCAGTAGTACCCTCCCTACAGGGGGCGCACGTGGCTACACCTTC. Encoded protein: CASSTLPTGGARGYTF.

The chain links TRBV10-2 to TRBJ2-1; 8 bases are a match to TRBD2. V lost 3 bases to trimming and J lost 0 bases; unmatched junction nucleotides: 1. Germline V CDR1 and CDR2: WSHSY, SAAADI. The CDR3 contains 15 residues. This CDR3 reads CASSESGSSYNEQFF. For the CDR3, the DNA is TGCGCCAGCAGTGAAAGCGGGAGCTCCTACAATGAGCAGTTCTTC.

This chain links TRBV5-1 with TRBJ2-1, with unresolved D. The length of the CDR3 is 16 residues. Trimming shortened V by 4 bases and J by 5 bases, and 19 bases separated the two germline ends. From germline, CDR1 is SGHRS and CDR2 YFSETQ. The CDR3 sequence is CASSPSITPGDNEQFF. The CDR3 DNA follows: TGCGCCAGCAGCCCCTCGATCACCCCTGGGGACAATGAGCAGTTCTTC.

This clone occurred once. V is TRBV5-5 and J is TRBJ2-1; 14 positions agree with TRBD2. Germline V gene sequence: CDR1 SGHKS, CDR2 YYEKEE (reference sequence). The V and J ends lost 7 bases and 0 bases, in that order; junction bases with no gene match: 3. CDR3 size: 16 residues. The CDR3 protein is CASGGTSGSSYNEQFF. DNA of the CDR3: TGTGCCAGCGGAGGGACTAGCGGGAGCTCCTACAATGAGCAGTTCTTC.